The sequence of this TCR beta chain was determined in a study of shared clonotypes between healthy human individuals. In the study overall: The plates for each donor numbered three CD4 naive, three CD4 memory, two CD8 naive and one CD8 memory. Overall study results and limits: Of the naive CD4 clonotypes, 4% to 5% were shared across several donors. Clonotype sharing across donors was expected to vary with sequencing depth.

Some 30,000 T cell genomes (around 200 ng DNA) went into each sorted-subset replicate. Repertoires were generated with immunoSEQ multiplex PCR, while TCRdb's copy carries only in-frame clones and drops some. Of about 380,000 clones detected, 90% to 98% appear once; the ten largest clones hold 0.32%. CDR1 MNHEY and CDR2 SMNVEV come from the germline V gene (reference sequence). The length of the CDR3 is 14 residues. With V trimmed by 6 bases and J by 5 bases, 9 bases remained unmatched. This clone was observed once. Its antigen is still unknown. The sequence was collected from a man aged 25-45 years in good health. V usage is TRBV27 and J usage is TRBJ1-1, with 7 bases matching TRBD1. The sequenced sample was memory CD8+ T cells sorted from blood. Subset indicated: CD45RO+ cells pooled with CCR7-negative TemRA cells. CDR3 coding DNA: TGTGCCAGCAGCTGGACAGGAAGAGTTACTGAAGCTTTCTTT. Encoded protein: CASSWTGRVTEAFF.